This TCR beta chain was sequenced in a study of regulatory T cells in long-lasting Graves disease. General study results and limits: Persistent-disease Graves' patients showed less TCR diversity than new cases.

Trimming took 5 bases from V and 7 from J, leaving 8 bases between them. The length of the CDR3 is 11 residues. Investigators prepared the TCR beta libraries by applying iRepertoire HTBI primers and Arm-PCR of CDR3 regions. Original methodology: Detected in the samples were about 60 TRBV and 14 TRBJ segments. TCRdb re-analysed the multiplex PCR reads in MiXCR, keeping a single row per CDR3 protein. The V and J calls and clone size come from TCRdb's table, not from the authors' own analysis. The sample holds a few hundred thousand distinct CDR3 sequences, around 24% seen once. Concerning this clonotype itself: Antigen specificity is unknown. Lacking the conserved final phenylalanine or tryptophan, this CDR3 likely reflects a read error.

Time point denoted: persistent/refractory GD, antithyroid drugs over 5 years with positive TRAb. PBMC-extracted RNA yielded the TCR library. The sequenced sample was peripheral blood mononuclear cells (PBMCs), obtained when the disease was refractory, from a patient treated with antithyroid drugs. The chain uses TRBV12-3 or TRBV12-4 and TRBJ1-1; D gene uncertain. The source is a female donor with Graves disease. This CDR3 reads CASSVTGEAFY. In nucleotides, the CDR3 is TGTGCCAGCAGTGTTACGGGTGAAGCTTTCTAT.